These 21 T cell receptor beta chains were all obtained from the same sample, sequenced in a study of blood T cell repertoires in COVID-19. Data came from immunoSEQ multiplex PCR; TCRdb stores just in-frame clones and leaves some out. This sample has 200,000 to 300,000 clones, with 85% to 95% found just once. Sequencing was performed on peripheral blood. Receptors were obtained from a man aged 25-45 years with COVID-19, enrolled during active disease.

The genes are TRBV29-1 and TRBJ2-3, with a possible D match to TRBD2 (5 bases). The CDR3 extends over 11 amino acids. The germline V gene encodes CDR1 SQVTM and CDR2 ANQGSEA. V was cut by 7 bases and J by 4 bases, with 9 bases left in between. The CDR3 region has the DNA TGCAGCGGGAGGCAGTCAGATACGCAGTATTTT. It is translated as CSGRQSDTQYF.

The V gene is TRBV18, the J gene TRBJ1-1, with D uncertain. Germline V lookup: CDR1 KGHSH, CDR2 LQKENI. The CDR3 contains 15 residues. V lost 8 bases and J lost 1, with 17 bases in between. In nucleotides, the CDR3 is TGTGCCAGCCTCCGAGGTAACTCCTGGAACACTGAAGCTTTCTTT. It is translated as CASLRGNSWNTEAFF.

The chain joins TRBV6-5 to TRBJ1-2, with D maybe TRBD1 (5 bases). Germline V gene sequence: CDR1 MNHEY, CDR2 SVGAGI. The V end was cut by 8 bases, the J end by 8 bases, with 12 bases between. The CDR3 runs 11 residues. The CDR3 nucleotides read TGTGCCAGCTCCCAACACAGGGGCTACACCTTC. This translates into CASSQHRGYTF.

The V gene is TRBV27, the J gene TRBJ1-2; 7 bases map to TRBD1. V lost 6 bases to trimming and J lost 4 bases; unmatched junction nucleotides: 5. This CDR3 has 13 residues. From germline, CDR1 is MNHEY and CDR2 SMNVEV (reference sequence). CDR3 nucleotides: TGTGCCAGCAGCCCGGACAGGTTCTATGGCTACACCTTC. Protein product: CASSPDRFYGYTF.

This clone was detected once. As DNA, the CDR3 is TGTGCCAGCAGTGACGACGACCGGGACAGGGGCCACGGATACTTC. Translating gives CASSDDDRDRGHGYF. The rearrangement links TRBV6-1 to TRBJ2-7, with TRBD1 matching over 10 bases. Trimming took 3 bases from V and 13 from J; bases not matched to a gene: 15. The germline CDR1 and CDR2 sequences are MNHNS and SASEGT. The length of the CDR3 is 15 residues.

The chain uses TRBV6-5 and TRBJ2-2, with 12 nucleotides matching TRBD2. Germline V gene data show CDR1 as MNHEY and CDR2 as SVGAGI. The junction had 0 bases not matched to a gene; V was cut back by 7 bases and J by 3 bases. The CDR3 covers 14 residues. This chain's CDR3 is CASTSGGDTGELFF. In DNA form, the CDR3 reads TGTGCCAGCACTAGCGGGGGGGACACCGGGGAGCTGTTTTTT.

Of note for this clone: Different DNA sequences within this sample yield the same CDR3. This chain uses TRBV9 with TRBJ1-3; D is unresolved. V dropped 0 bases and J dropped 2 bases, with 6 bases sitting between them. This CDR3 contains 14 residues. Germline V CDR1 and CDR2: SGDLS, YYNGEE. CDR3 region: CASSVDRTGNTIYF. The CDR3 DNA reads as TGTGCCAGCAGCGTAGACAGAACTGGAAACACCATATATTTT.

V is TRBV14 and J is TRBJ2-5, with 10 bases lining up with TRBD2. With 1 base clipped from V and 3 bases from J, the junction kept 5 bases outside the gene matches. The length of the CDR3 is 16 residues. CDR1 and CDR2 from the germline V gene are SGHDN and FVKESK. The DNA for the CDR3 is TGTGCCAGCAGCCAAGCACTAGCGGGGCCCGAAGAGACCCAGTACTTC. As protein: CASSQALAGPEETQYF.

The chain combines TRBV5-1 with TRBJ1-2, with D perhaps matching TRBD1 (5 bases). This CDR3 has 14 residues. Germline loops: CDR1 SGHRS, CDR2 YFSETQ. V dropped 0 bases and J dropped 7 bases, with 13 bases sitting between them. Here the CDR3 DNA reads TGCGCCAGCAGCTTGGCCCAGGGAAGGGGTGGCTACACCTTC. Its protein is CASSLAQGRGGYTF.

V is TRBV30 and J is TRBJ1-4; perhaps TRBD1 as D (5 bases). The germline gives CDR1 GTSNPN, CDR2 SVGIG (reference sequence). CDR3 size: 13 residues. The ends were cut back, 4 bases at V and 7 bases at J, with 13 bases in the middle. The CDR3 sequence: CAWNGGDVEKLFF. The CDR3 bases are TGTGCCTGGAATGGGGGGGATGTTGAAAAACTGTTTTTT.

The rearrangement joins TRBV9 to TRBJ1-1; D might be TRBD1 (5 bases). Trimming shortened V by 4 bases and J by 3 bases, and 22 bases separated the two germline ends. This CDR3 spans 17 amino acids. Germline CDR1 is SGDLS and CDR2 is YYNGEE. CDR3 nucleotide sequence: TGTGCCAGCAGCCTATCAACGGTGGGGGGGTCGGACACTGAAGCTTTCTTT. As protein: CASSLSTVGGSDTEAFF. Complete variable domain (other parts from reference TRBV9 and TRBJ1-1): DSGVTQTPKHLITATGQRVTLRCSPRSGDLSVYWYQQSLDQGLQFLIQYYNGEERAKGNILERFSAQQFPDLHSELNLSSLELGDSALYFCASSLSTVGGSDTEAFFGQGTRLTVV.

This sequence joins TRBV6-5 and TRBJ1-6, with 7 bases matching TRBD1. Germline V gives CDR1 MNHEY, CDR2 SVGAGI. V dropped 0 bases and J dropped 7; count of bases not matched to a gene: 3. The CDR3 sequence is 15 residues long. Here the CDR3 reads CASSYSGTANSPLHF. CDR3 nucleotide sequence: TGTGCCAGCAGTTACTCAGGGACAGCCAATTCACCCCTCCACTTT.

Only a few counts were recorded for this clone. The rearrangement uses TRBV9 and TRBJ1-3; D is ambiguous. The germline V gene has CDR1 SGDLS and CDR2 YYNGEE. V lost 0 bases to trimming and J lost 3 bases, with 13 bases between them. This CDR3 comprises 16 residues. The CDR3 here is CASSVGEGLFGNTIYF. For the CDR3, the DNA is TGTGCCAGCAGCGTAGGTGAGGGTCTCTTTGGAAACACCATATATTTT. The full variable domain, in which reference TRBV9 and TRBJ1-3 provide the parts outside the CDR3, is DSGVTQTPKHLITATGQRVTLRCSPRSGDLSVYWYQQSLDQGLQFLIQYYNGEERAKGNILERFSAQQFPDLHSELNLSSLELGDSALYFCASSVGEGLFGNTIYFGEGSWLTVV.

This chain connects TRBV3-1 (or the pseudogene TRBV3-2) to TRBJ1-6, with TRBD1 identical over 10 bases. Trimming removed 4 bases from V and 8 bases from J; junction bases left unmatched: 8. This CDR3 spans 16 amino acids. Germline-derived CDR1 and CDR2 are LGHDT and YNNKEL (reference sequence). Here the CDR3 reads CASSPLGQGGYSPLHF. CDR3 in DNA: TGTGCCAGCAGCCCCCTAGGACAGGGGGGGTATTCACCCCTCCACTTT.

CDR3 sequence reads: CASSQSPKNMFF. The CDR3 coding sequence is TGTGCCAGCAGCCAATCCCCAAAGAACATGTTCTTC. The chain recombines TRBV3-1 (or the pseudogene TRBV3-2) with TRBJ2-1, with D unresolved. Trimming shortened V by 2 bases and J by 15 bases, and 14 bases separated the two germline ends. Germline V gene lookup returns CDR1 LGHDT and CDR2 YNNKEL (reference sequence). This CDR3 has 12 amino acids.

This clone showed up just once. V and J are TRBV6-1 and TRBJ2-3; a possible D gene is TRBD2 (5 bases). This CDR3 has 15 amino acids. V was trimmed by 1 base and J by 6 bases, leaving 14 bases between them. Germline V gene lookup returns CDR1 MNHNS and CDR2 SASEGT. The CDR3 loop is CASSEGLGRVDTQYF. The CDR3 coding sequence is TGTGCCAGCAGTGAAGGGCTGGGGAGAGTGGATACGCAGTATTTT.

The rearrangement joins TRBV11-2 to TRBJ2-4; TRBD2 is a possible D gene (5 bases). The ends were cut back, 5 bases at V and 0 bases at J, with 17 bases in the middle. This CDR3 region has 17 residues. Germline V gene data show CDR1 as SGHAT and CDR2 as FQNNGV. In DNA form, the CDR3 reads TGTGCCAGCAGCCCACCAAATATGGGAGTAGCCAAAAACATTCAGTACTTC. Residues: CASSPPNMGVAKNIQYF.

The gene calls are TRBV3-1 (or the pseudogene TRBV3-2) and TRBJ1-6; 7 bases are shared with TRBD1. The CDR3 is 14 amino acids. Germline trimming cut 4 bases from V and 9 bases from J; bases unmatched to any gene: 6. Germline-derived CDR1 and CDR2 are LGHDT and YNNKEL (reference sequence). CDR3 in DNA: TGTGCCAGCAGCCCCCGGGACAGAGTTTCACCCCTCCACTTT. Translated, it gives CASSPRDRVSPLHF.

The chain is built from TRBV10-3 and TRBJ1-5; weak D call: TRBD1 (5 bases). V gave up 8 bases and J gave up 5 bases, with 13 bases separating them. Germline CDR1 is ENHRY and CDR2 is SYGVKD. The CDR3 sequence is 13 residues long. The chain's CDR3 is CAIGRGGYQPQHF. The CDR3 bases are TGTGCCATCGGCCGGGGGGGGTATCAGCCCCAGCATTTT.

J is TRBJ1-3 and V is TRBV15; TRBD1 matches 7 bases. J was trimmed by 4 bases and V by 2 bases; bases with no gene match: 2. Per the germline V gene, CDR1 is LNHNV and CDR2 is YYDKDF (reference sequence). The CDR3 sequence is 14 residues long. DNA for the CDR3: TGTGCCACCAGCAGAAGGGGGCCAGGAAACACCATATATTTT. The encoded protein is CATSRRGPGNTIYF.

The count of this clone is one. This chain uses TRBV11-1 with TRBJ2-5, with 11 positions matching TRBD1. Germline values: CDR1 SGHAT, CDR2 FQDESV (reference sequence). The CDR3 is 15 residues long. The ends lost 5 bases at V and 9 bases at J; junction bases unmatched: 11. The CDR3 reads CASSPAGTGGTAQYF. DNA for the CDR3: TGTGCCAGCAGCCCAGCTGGGACAGGGGGTACGGCCCAGTACTTC. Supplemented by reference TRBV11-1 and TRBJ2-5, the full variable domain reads EAEVAQSPRYKITEKSQAVAFWCDPISGHATLYWYRQILGQGPELLVQFQDESVVDDSQLPKDRFSAERLKGVDSTLKIQPAELGDSAMYLCASSPAGTGGTAQYFGPGTRLLVL.